Here is one T cell receptor beta chain with its context. The antigen remains unidentified. V was pared by 0 bases and J by 0 bases, with 14 bases between. Germline V lookup: CDR1 SGHVS, CDR2 FNYEAQ. The CDR3 is 17 residues long. The record originates from a study of T cell repertoires in cytomegalovirus infection. On the study more broadly: CMV infection together with matching HLA type was indicated by public TCR beta signatures. The study's findings and limits: Cumulative public TCR beta family frequency identified CMV carriers with the relevant HLA. Within the response measured ex vivo, HLA-C-restricted CMV-specific TCR beta clonotypes were dominant.

Each CDR3 protein is one row after TCRdb ran MiXCR on the reads. The table lists about 740,000 distinct CDR3 sequences, under 40% of them singletons. The rearrangement links TRBV7-6 to TRBJ2-5, with D tentatively TRBD2 (6 bases). The receptor's source is a human donor in good health (CMV status not recorded). Some clones in this sample may be carry-over from other donors' samples. The sequencing sample was made of PBMCs. CDR3 protein: CASSLAGVGGYQETQYF. CDR3 coding DNA: TGTGCCAGCAGCTTAGCGGGGGTTGGGGGGTACCAAGAGACCCAGTACTTC.